These 10 T cell receptor beta chains originate from one sample sequenced in a study of regulatory T cells in long-lasting Graves disease. As to time point: newly diagnosed GD, antithyroid drugs for less than 3 months. PBMCs were the source of the RNA used for TCR sequencing. Construction of TCR beta libraries relied on iRepertoire HTBI primers and on Arm-PCR targeting CDR3 regions. TCRdb re-called the multiplex PCR reads with MiXCR, one entry per CDR3 protein. This table has 350,000 to 500,000 distinct CDR3 sequences, about 14% appearing once. This sample also appeared in a second study, on T cells in Graves' hyperthyroidism and ophthalmopathy.

The material sequenced was peripheral blood mononuclear cells (PBMCs), taken at new diagnosis, from a patient treated with antithyroid drugs. The receptor set was obtained from a woman aged 45 to 65 with Graves disease.

The gene calls are TRBV19 and TRBJ1-6; D gene uncertain. The CDR3 length is 15 residues. V gave up 3 bases and J gave up 3 bases, with 9 bases separating them. Germline assignment: CDR1 LNHDA and CDR2 SQIVND (reference sequence). The CDR3 here is CASSIGAGYNSPLHF. The CDR3 DNA sequence: TGTGCCAGTAGTATCGGAGCAGGCTATAATTCACCCCTCCACTTT.

This clonotype was recorded at least ten times. The chain employs TRBV6-1 and TRBJ2-1; TRBD1 matches at 9 bases. With V trimmed by 7 bases and J by 5 bases, 9 bases remained unmatched. Looked up from germline, CDR1 is MNHNS and CDR2 is SASEGT. This CDR3 region has 15 residues. In DNA, the CDR3 is TGTGCCAGCACACGGGACAGGGAGGTCAACAATGAGCAGTTCTTC. Protein sequence: CASTRDREVNNEQFF.

The chain joins TRBV20-1 to TRBJ1-3, with D possibly TRBD1 on 5 matching bases. V lost 0 bases, J lost 4 bases, and 10 bases lay in between. Germline values: CDR1 DFQATT, CDR2 SNEGSKA (reference sequence). CDR3 length: 14 amino acids. The CDR3 DNA sequence: TGCAGTGCTAGAGAAGCAGGGTTCGGAAACACCATATATTTT. This sequence encodes CSAREAGFGNTIYF.

There are many counts of this clonotype. The genes are TRBV7-2 and TRBJ1-4; tentatively, D is TRBD1 (5 bases). Trimming stripped 1 base from V and 5 bases from J, with 11 bases between. The CDR3 length is 15 residues. CDR1 is SGHTA and CDR2 is FQGNSA in the germline V gene. The DNA for the CDR3 is TGTGCCAGCAGCTTAGGGGGCAGGAGGAATGAAAAACTGTTTTTT. Its protein is CASSLGGRRNEKLFF.

This clonotype was recorded many times. This chain connects TRBV28 to TRBJ1-5; D may be TRBD1 (5 bases). The ends were cut back, 2 bases at V and 0 bases at J, with 11 bases in the middle. CDR1 and CDR2 (germline): MDHEN, SYDVKM. CDR3 length: 16 amino acids. CDR3 DNA: TGTGCCAGCAGTTTAATTTTGGGGCGTAGCAATCAGCCCCAGCATTTT. Translation gives CASSLILGRSNQPQHF.

This clonotype has at least ten counts. This chain joins TRBV2 and TRBJ2-4; no reliable D call. Trimming removed 5 bases from V and 1 base from J, with 9 bases in between. CDR3 size: 14 residues. The germline V gene encodes CDR1 SNHLY and CDR2 FYNNEI. The CDR3: CASSITAAKNIQYF. As DNA, the CDR3 is TGTGCCAGCAGTATTACTGCTGCCAAAAACATTCAGTACTTC.

The chain carries TRBV30 and TRBJ2-1; 8 bases fit TRBD2. The V segment lost 0 bases and the J segment 3 bases; nucleotides outside the gene matches: 7. Germline lookup yields CDR1 GTSNPN and CDR2 SVGIG (reference sequence). The CDR3 consists of 16 residues. DNA for the CDR3: TGTGCCTGGAGTGTACTGGGTAGCGGGATCTACAATGAGCAGTTCTTC. This encodes CAWSVLGSGIYNEQFF.

In this sample, this clonotype turned up many times. The chain couples TRBV7-9 to TRBJ2-5; no clear D. CDR1 and CDR2 from the germline V gene are SEHNR and FQNEAQ (reference sequence). Trimming took off 7 bases at V and 0 bases at J, with 6 bases between the two ends. The CDR3 is 12 residues long. In DNA, the CDR3 is TGTGCCAGCAACCTTGACCAAGAGACCCAGTACTTC. This translates into CASNLDQETQYF.

The chain is built from TRBV7-2 and TRBJ2-3, with 9 bases matching TRBD2. The length of the CDR3 is 15 residues. V was clipped by 5 bases and J by 5 bases; unmatched bases: 8. Germline CDR1 SGHTA, CDR2 FQGNSA. CDR3 nucleotides: TGTGCCAGCAGCAGATTAGCGGGAGCGGGAGATACGCAGTATTTT. Translation gives CASSRLAGAGDTQYF.

As to this clonotype: A read error may explain this, as a much larger clone is one base away. The rearrangement links TRBV12-3 or TRBV12-4 to TRBJ2-3; 10 bases agree with TRBD2. The J call may be in error: the DNA end matches TRBJ2-7 better. The CDR3 spans 22 residues. For the CDR3, the DNA is TGTGCCAGCAGTTTTGGTTTCGAACGATGGCTAGCGGGAGTCGGAGGGCGTGGTGAGCAGTACTTC. Protein: CASSFGFERWLAGVGGRGEQYF.